Many counts were recorded for the clone carrying this T cell receptor beta chain. Its target is unknown. The entry originates in a study of CD8+CD57+ T cells in acquired aplastic anemia. Study-wide context: DNA per sorted CD4+ or CD8+ sample ranged about 0.17 to 27.4 ug, averaging 3.2 ug. Findings and caveats of the study: Patients and controls were found to share some 30 CD8+ CDR3 sequences. The CD8+ Simpson's diversity of patients and controls was not significantly different.

The use of genomic DNA as template underpinned the TCR beta VDJ and CDR3 profiling. TCRdb called the reads again in MiXCR, with one record for every CDR3 protein. This sample yields some 210,000 distinct CDR3 sequences, of which 61% are seen a single time; around 28% belongs to the top ten. V lost 6 bases to trimming and J lost 4 bases, with 13 bases between them. The length of the CDR3 is 13 residues. Germline V gene data show CDR1 as MNHNS and CDR2 as SASEGT. The receptor's source is a human donor in good health. The genes are TRBV6-1 and TRBJ2-7; D uncertain. The sample taken for sequencing was sorted CD4+, CD8+, or CD8+CD57+ T cells (not recorded which) from PBMCs. The CDR3 region has the DNA TGTGCCAGCAGGGACCCGGGCCTATACGAGCAGTACTTC. Amino acids: CASRDPGLYEQYF.